The 17 T cell receptor beta chains in this list originate from one sample, sequenced in a study of vaccination effects on CD4 cells after COVID-19. Method: immunoSEQ multiplex PCR; TCRdb's copy keeps in-frame clones and lacks some. Here the sample spans over 55,000 clones, 70% to 85% being singletons. Viral peptide pools were used in the ViraFEST assay to expand antigen-specific CD4+ T cells, and sequencing came afterward. The culture ran for roughly ten days before CD4+ T cells were isolated. No vaccinee had earlier SARS-CoV-2 infection, and nucleocapsid antibodies were negative. The antigens these receptors bind are not known. This material consisted of CD4+ T cells from PBMCs cultured with HCoV-OC43 spike peptides, taken before COVID-19 vaccination. Subset: HCoV-OC43 spike overlapping peptide pool stimulation. The source of these receptors is a human donor who received a COVID-19 vaccine.

This chain connects TRBV3-1 (or the pseudogene TRBV3-2) to TRBJ2-7; D is unresolved. From germline, CDR1 is LGHDT and CDR2 YNNKEL (reference sequence). V was clipped by 1 base and J by 6 bases, with 10 bases between them. The CDR3 loop spans 13 amino acids. The CDR3 nucleotides read TGTGCCAGCAGCCAAGGTCTAAGGCGCGAGCAGTACGTC. Its protein product is CASSQGLRREQYV.

In this sample, this clone turned up a few times. This chain connects TRBV10-3 to TRBJ2-1, with D unclear. V was pared by 6 bases and J by 3 bases, with 12 bases between. There are 14 residues in the CDR3. Germline CDR1 and CDR2: ENHRY and SYGVKD. CDR3 protein: CAISRDGNYNEQFF. For the CDR3, the DNA is TGTGCCATCAGCCGCGACGGAAACTACAATGAGCAGTTCTTC.

This sequence joins TRBV4-1 and TRBJ2-4; D is undetermined. There are 16 residues in the CDR3. With 1 base removed from V and 0 bases from J, the gap between germline ends came to 10 bases. Germline V gives CDR1 MGHRA, CDR2 YSYEKL. CDR3 DNA sequence: TGCGCCAGCAGCCAAGCAGCGTTTAAAGCCAAAAACATTCAGTACTTC. This sequence encodes CASSQAAFKAKNIQYF.

The chain combines TRBV3-1 (or the pseudogene TRBV3-2) with TRBJ2-1; 9 bases are a match to TRBD1. Trimming removed 4 bases from V and 4 bases from J; junction bases left unmatched: 5. This CDR3 has 15 residues. Germline assignment: CDR1 LGHDT and CDR2 YNNKEL (reference sequence). The CDR3 here is CASSRGTGRYNEQFF. Here the CDR3 DNA reads TGTGCCAGCAGCCGAGGGACAGGGAGGTACAATGAGCAGTTCTTC.

The CDR3 DNA reads as TGTGCCAGCAGTCTGGGGGGGAACTATGGCTACACCTTC. This encodes CASSLGGNYGYTF. The chain has TRBV9 and TRBJ1-2; maybe TRBD1 (5 bases). The CDR3 contains 13 residues. V dropped 5 bases and J dropped 2 bases, with 10 bases sitting between them. Germline CDR1 SGDLS, CDR2 YYNGEE. Based on the CDR3 plus reference TRBV9 and TRBJ1-2, the full variable domain is DSGVTQTPKHLITATGQRVTLRCSPRSGDLSVYWYQQSLDQGLQFLIQYYNGEERAKGNILERFSAQQFPDLHSELNLSSLELGDSALYFCASSLGGNYGYTFGSGTRLTVV.

This rearrangement joins TRBV18 to TRBJ1-5, with 7 positions matching TRBD1. CDR1 KGHSH and CDR2 LQKENI come from the germline V gene. Trimming took 6 bases from V and 3 from J; bases not matched to a gene: 8. The CDR3 is 15 residues long. As DNA, the CDR3 is TGTGCCAGCTCCGCTACAGGGGCGTCCAATCAGCCCCAGCATTTT. This sequence encodes CASSATGASNQPQHF.

The gene calls are TRBV4-2 and TRBJ2-5, with D maybe TRBD1 (6 bases). Germline values: CDR1 LGHNA, CDR2 YNFKEQ. The length of the CDR3 is 15 residues. The germline V and J ends were trimmed by 1 base and 7 bases, with 16 bases remaining between them. CDR3 coding DNA: TGTGCCAGCAGCCAAGGGGACATGGACTTAGGGACCCAGTACTTC. This encodes CASSQGDMDLGTQYF.

The chain couples TRBV10-3 to TRBJ2-7; a weak D match, TRBD2 (5 bases). This CDR3 has 13 residues. V lost 2 bases and J lost 4, with 9 bases in between. CDR1 and CDR2 (germline): ENHRY, SYGVKD. The CDR3 reads CAISERGGYEQYV. The DNA for the CDR3 is TGTGCCATCAGTGAGCGAGGAGGATACGAGCAGTACGTC.

This sequence joins TRBV9 and TRBJ2-3; D might be TRBD1 or TRBD2, each matching 5 bases. This CDR3 is built from 16 residues. CDR1 and CDR2 (germline): SGDLS, YYNGEE. Trimming removed 1 base from V and 1 base from J, with 13 bases in between. The CDR3 coding sequence is TGTGCCAGCAGCGTACGGGGCAAACTAGGCACAGATACGCAGTATTTT. It encodes CASSVRGKLGTDTQYF.

The J gene is TRBJ2-1, the V gene TRBV5-8; 8 bases are shared with TRBD1. V gave up 2 bases and J gave up 6 bases; unmatched junction bases: 10. This CDR3 has 16 amino acids. Per germline, CDR1 SGHTS and CDR2 YDEGEE. The CDR3 sequence is CASSLGQTGVTNEQFF. CDR3 bases: TGTGCCAGCAGCTTAGGGCAGACAGGGGTTACCAATGAGCAGTTCTTC.

The gene calls are TRBV5-1 and TRBJ2-5; the D gene is possibly TRBD1 (6 bases). Germline values: CDR1 SGHRS, CDR2 YFSETQ. The CDR3 is made up of 15 amino acids. Trimming pared 4 bases from V and 2 bases from J, leaving 15 bases between. The CDR3 nucleotides read TGCGCCAGCAGCCAGGGACATCCGGCGCAAGAGACCCAGTACTTC. Protein product: CASSQGHPAQETQYF. The whole variable domain, filled in from reference TRBV5-1 and TRBJ2-5, reads KAGVTQTPRYLIKTRGQQVTLSCSPISGHRSVSWYQQTPGQGLQFLFEYFSETQRNKGNFPGRFSGRQFSNSRSEMNVSTLELGDSALYLCASSQGHPAQETQYFGPGTRLLVL.

The CDR3 bases are TGCGCCAGCAGCTTTCAAGGGACTGGAAACACCATATATTTT. Amino acid sequence: CASSFQGTGNTIYF. The chain couples TRBV5-1 to TRBJ1-3, with D hard to call. Per the germline V gene, CDR1 is SGHRS and CDR2 is YFSETQ. The CDR3 loop spans 14 amino acids. With 2 bases removed from V and 2 bases from J, the gap between germline ends came to 8 bases.

This chain uses TRBV19 with TRBJ2-5, with D unresolved. V lost 5 bases and J lost 5, with 12 bases in between. The length of the CDR3 is 13 residues. Germline loops: CDR1 LNHDA, CDR2 SQIVND (reference sequence). The CDR3 nucleotides read TGTGCCAGTAGTTCCCCTTCGCGGGAGACCCAGTACTTC. Residues: CASSSPSRETQYF.

This rearrangement joins TRBV4-3 to TRBJ1-3; TRBD1 is a possible D gene (5 bases). This CDR3 spans 17 amino acids. Germline CDR1 reads LGHNA; CDR2 reads YSLEER. Trimming left V 3 bases short and J 0 bases short, with 15 bases between. DNA of the CDR3: TGCGCCAGCAGCCACGACTCCGGGGCCCGCTCTGGAAACACCATATATTTT. As protein: CASSHDSGARSGNTIYF.

The chain recombines TRBV6-2 or TRBV6-3 with TRBJ2-2; TRBD1 matches 8 bases. The germline V gene encodes CDR1 MNHEY and CDR2 SVGEGT. Trimming at V came to 7 bases and at J to 4 bases, leaving 8 bases not matched to a gene. CDR3 length: 15 residues. Written as DNA, the CDR3 is TGTGCCAGCAACCCTGGACAGGGCCGCACCGGGGAGCTGTTTTTT. It specifies CASNPGQGRTGELFF.

The J gene is TRBJ2-3, the V gene TRBV6-5; TRBD1 might be the D (5 bases). V gave up 5 bases and J gave up 2 bases, with 11 bases separating them. This CDR3 contains 14 residues. The germline V gene has CDR1 MNHEY and CDR2 SVGAGI. The CDR3 sequence is CASSRETDTDTQYF. CDR3 in DNA: TGTGCCAGCAGTCGCGAGACAGACACAGATACGCAGTATTTT.

The V call is TRBV5-4, the J call TRBJ2-5; 7 nucleotides match TRBD2. Germline lookup yields CDR1 SGHNT and CDR2 YYREEE (reference sequence). This CDR3 contains 14 residues. Losses at the gene ends were 8 bases for V and 5 bases for J; bases not matched to a gene: 12. The CDR3 coding sequence is TGTGCCAGTCGGCGTTTGGGGGAGGGGGAGACCCAGTACTTC. It codes for CASRRLGEGETQYF.